The entry that follows covers one T cell receptor (beta chain) sequence. Antigen unknown. This sample was included in a study of Ad26.COV2.S vaccination and SARS-CoV-2 variants. Overall study: By the intramuscular route, Ad26.COV2.S was given once, or twice 56 days apart. Overall study findings and caveats: People who got the vaccine had more spike-specific TCR breadth than people who got placebo.

CDR1 is LNHNV, CDR2 YYDKDF, per germline (reference sequence). Trimming removed 0 bases from V and 0 bases from J, with 9 bases in between. The CDR3 contains 15 residues. The table came from immunoSEQ multiplex PCR; TCRdb's copy has only in-frame clones and leaves some out. The sample consists of about 350,000 clones, approximately 86% of them appearing once. Treatment noted: some 20 received Ad26.COV2.S at low or high dose, single or two shots; about 5 received placebo; per-sample allocation not given. Sampling was performed 63 days after the first vaccine or placebo injection. In Boston, the donor was an adult between 18-55 years of age.

The specimen comprised peripheral blood, sampled in a trial of Ad26.COV2.S vaccine versus placebo. V is TRBV15 and J is TRBJ2-7; D gene ambiguous. This receptor was obtained from a person aged 18-65 years who received the Ad26.COV2.S COVID-19 vaccine or a placebo. CDR3 residues: CATSREKISSYEQYF. Written as DNA, the CDR3 is TGTGCCACCAGCAGAGAGAAGATCAGCTCCTACGAGCAGTACTTC.